The clone carrying this T cell receptor beta chain was counted many times. Losses at the gene ends were 4 bases for V and 4 bases for J; bases not matched to a gene: 10. The germline V gene has CDR1 SGHNT and CDR2 YYREEE (reference sequence). The CDR3 is made up of 16 amino acids. The repertoire was sequenced with immunoSEQ multiplex PCR; TCRdb's copy has only in-frame clones and lacks some. Of hundreds of thousands of clones in the sample, about nine tenths were seen once. This sample is part of a study of blood T cell repertoires in COVID-19. Looking at the study overall: Spain, Italy and the United States supplied samples that represented acute and convalescent COVID-19.

The sequencing input was peripheral blood. The sequence derives from a woman in her fifties or sixties with COVID-19, enrolled during active disease. V and J are TRBV5-4 and TRBJ2-2, with TRBD1 matching over 7 bases. CDR3 region: CASSPLPGGVTGELFF. CDR3 DNA: TGTGCCAGCAGCCCGCTCCCAGGGGGAGTCACCGGGGAGCTGTTTTTT.